This TCR beta chain comes out of a study of graft-versus-host responses after intestinal transplantation. Overall study: Uniformly, recipients were administered anti-thymocyte globulin induction with subsequent tacrolimus and steroids for three to four years.

CDR1 is SGHAT and CDR2 is FQNNGV in the germline V gene. Trimming took 3 bases from V and 2 from J, leaving 8 bases between them. The CDR3 is 13 residues long. Clones were read by immunoSEQ multiplex PCR, and TCRdb kept only the in-frame ones, dropping some. Among about 15,000 clones listed, around 79% were seen once. Grafts had their tissue processed, releasing intraepithelial and lamina propria lymphocytes. This TCR was recovered from a human patient who received an intestinal transplant, so some T cells may come from the graft donor. Material: ileum tissue, obtained about 430 days after intestinal transplant. The chain uses TRBV11-2 and TRBJ2-7; D remains ambiguous. CDR3 DNA sequence: TGTGCCAGCAGCTTTTCTATAACCTACGAGCAGTACTTC. This sequence encodes CASSFSITYEQYF.